The source of this T cell receptor (beta chain) is a study of PD-1 blockade in classical Hodgkin lymphoma (dated by TCRdb to about 2020). About the investigation overall: To define a peripheral blood immune signature of response to PD-1 blockade in classical Hodgkin lymphoma, the study combined TCR beta sequencing with CyTOF. Overall results and qualifications from the work: Baseline TCR diversity was reported to be lower in newly diagnosed patients than in healthy donors, and even lower in relapsed/refractory patients. The study covered only a single clinical trial cohort, and the causes of the repertoire differences, possibly disease activity or prior therapy, were still not defined.

This clone was detected once. The clone's antigen remains unknown. The sample holds no much larger clone one base away, and base qualities are not on file. Its CDR3 holds 15 amino acids, cysteine through phenylalanine. The kept DNA is CDR3 alone, 45 bases in frame from the first base. V loses 7 bases at its end and J loses 5 bases; junction bases beyond the gene matches: 8. Per the germline V gene, MDHEN is the CDR1 and SYDVKM is the CDR2. The Qiagen DNeasy kit was used to extract genomic DNA both from unsorted PBMCs and from the negatively selected CD4+ and CD8+ fractions. TCR beta CDR3 regions were amplified by immunoSEQ multiplex PCR using primers annealing to V and J segments. A synthetic immune receptor repertoire was used to minimize amplification bias, and any remaining bias was removed computationally after sequencing. The original pipeline was this. Repertoire diversity was quantified as the Shannon entropy index using custom Python scripts. Unsorted, CD4+ and CD8+ repertoires were analyzed separately, except in combined analyses where CD4+ and CD8+ sequences were merged in silico. TCRdb obtained this table from immuneACCESS and retained in-frame rearrangements with V and J assigned. These tables miss some clones; where compared with another copy, unresolved V genes account for less than half of the shortfall, and the remainder is unexplained. V, J and clone size were drawn from that table, and D and trimming were deduced from the DNA. The sample table holds about 25,000 clones, of which around 94% were seen once. Of the sample, around 3.6% falls within the top ten clones.

Per the publication, the time point label means: newly diagnosed, previously untreated cHL patient sample. PBMCs from patients with newly diagnosed, previously untreated classical Hodgkin lymphoma were sequenced as a comparison group for the relapsed/refractory trial patients. Peripheral blood was collected in 8 mL Vacutainer Cell Preparation Tubes, from which PBMCs were isolated by centrifugation and then cryopreserved. The source is a human donor with classical Hodgkin lymphoma. The chain joins TRBV28 to TRBJ2-5; 12 junctional bases match TRBD2. Material: peripheral blood mononuclear cells (PBMCs). This receptor has the CDR3 CASTSGTSGWETQYF. In nucleotide form, the sequence is TGTGCCAGCACCTCGGGGACTAGCGGGTGGGAGACCCAGTACTTC.